The 21 T cell receptor beta chains reported below all come from one sample, sequenced in a study of T cell responses to AZD1222 COVID-19 vaccine. TCRdb's copy holds only in-frame clones and misses some; the assay was immunoSEQ multiplex PCR. Of 150,000 to 200,000 clones detected, about nine tenths appear once; the ten largest clones hold approximately 3%. The sequencing here drew on peripheral blood, taken on day 0 of AZD1222 vaccination. These receptors all stem from an adult in good health.

In regard to this clone: Other DNA sequences in the sample encode the same CDR3. V and J are TRBV5-1 and TRBJ2-1; D gene uncertain. V was clipped by 1 base and J by 7 bases, with 6 bases between them. This CDR3 contains 12 residues. Germline-derived CDR1 and CDR2 are SGHRS and YFSETQ. CDR3 region: CASSLSRNEQFF. In nucleotides, the CDR3 is TGCGCCAGCAGCTTGTCCCGGAATGAGCAGTTCTTC.

The V call is TRBV6-5, the J call TRBJ2-2; D remains unclear. This CDR3 region has 14 residues. The germline CDR1 and CDR2 sequences are MNHEY and SVGAGI. With 2 bases removed from V and 5 bases from J, the gap between germline ends came to 9 bases. CDR3 nucleotide sequence: TGTGCCAGCAGTTACGCCACTTGGACCGGGGAGCTGTTTTTT. Its translation: CASSYATWTGELFF.

This chain joins TRBV30 and TRBJ1-4; D possibly corresponds to TRBD1 (6 bases). From germline, CDR1 is GTSNPN and CDR2 SVGIG (reference sequence). The ends were cut back, 6 bases at V and 6 bases at J, with 14 bases in the middle. This CDR3 spans 13 amino acids. The CDR3 bases are TGTGCCTGCGCAAGGACAGCAGATGAAAAACTGTTTTTT. It encodes CACARTADEKLFF.

The V call is TRBV9, the J call TRBJ1-6, with D uncertain. Trimming cost V 0 bases and J 13 bases, with 17 bases left between them. Germline assignment: CDR1 SGDLS and CDR2 YYNGEE. The CDR3 sequence is 15 residues long. The CDR3 region has the DNA TGTGCCAGCAGCGTAGCAGGCATCTTTGGAAGTCCCCTCCACTTT. Its protein product is CASSVAGIFGSPLHF.

This chain's CDR3 is CATSQGFAQGNEQFF. The DNA for the CDR3 is TGTGCCACCAGCCAGGGTTTTGCACAGGGCAATGAGCAGTTCTTC. The chain uses TRBV15 and TRBJ2-1, with D perhaps matching TRBD1 (6 bases). Per the germline V gene, CDR1 is LNHNV and CDR2 is YYDKDF (reference sequence). CDR3 length equals 15 residues. Trimming took 5 bases from V and 6 from J, leaving 17 bases between them. Supplemented by reference TRBV15 and TRBJ2-1, the full variable domain reads DAMVIQNPRYQVTQFGKPVTLSCSQTLNHNVMYWYQQKSSQAPKLLFHYYDKDFNNEADTPDNFQSRRPNTSFCFLDIRSPGLGDTAMYLCATSQGFAQGNEQFFGPGTRLTVL.

This chain connects TRBV30 to TRBJ2-1; 10 nucleotides align to TRBD2. Germline V gene data show CDR1 as GTSNPN and CDR2 as SVGIG (reference sequence). CDR3 length: 15 amino acids. Unmatched junction bases numbered 5, after V lost 2 bases and J lost 4 bases. The CDR3 sequence is CAWSHSGGAYNEQFF. For the CDR3, the DNA is TGTGCCTGGAGTCACAGCGGGGGGGCGTACAATGAGCAGTTCTTC.

This chain links TRBV5-1 with TRBJ1-2; tentatively, D is TRBD1 (6 bases). The V gene's germline CDR1 is SGHRS and CDR2 YFSETQ. The CDR3 extends over 14 amino acids. V was cut by 4 bases and J by 0 bases, with 10 bases left in between. The CDR3 bases are TGCGCCAGCAGCACAGGGACGTCTAACTATGGCTACACCTTC. It codes for CASSTGTSNYGYTF.

J is TRBJ1-2 and V is TRBV4-1, with TRBD1 as a possible D gene (5 bases). Germline V gene data show CDR1 as MGHRA and CDR2 as YSYEKL. The CDR3 sequence is 16 residues long. The V end was cut by 0 bases, the J end by 4 bases, with 15 bases between. CDR3 protein: CASSQDPGPGGYGYTF. For the CDR3, the DNA is TGCGCCAGCAGCCAAGATCCCGGACCCGGGGGCTATGGCTACACCTTC.

The chain recombines TRBV2 with TRBJ1-1, with TRBD1 matching over 8 bases. The CDR3 is made up of 14 amino acids. J lost 5 bases, V lost 5 bases, and 7 bases had no gene match. Germline assignment: CDR1 SNHLY and CDR2 FYNNEI. CDR3 DNA sequence: TGTGCCAGCAGTACCCAGGGGGCAGGGACTGAAGCTTTCTTT. It specifies CASSTQGAGTEAFF.

V usage is TRBV2 and J usage is TRBJ2-5; possible D gene TRBD2, 5 bases. The CDR3 runs 14 residues. Germline CDR1 is SNHLY and CDR2 is FYNNEI. Trimming removed 3 bases at V and 5 bases at J, with 13 bases between. The CDR3 DNA follows: TGTGCCAGCAGTGACAGTGGAGGCGGGGAGACCCAGTACTTC. Amino acid sequence: CASSDSGGGETQYF.

The chain uses TRBV19 and TRBJ1-3; the D is unclear. V lost 4 bases to trimming and J lost 0 bases, with 10 bases between them. This CDR3 is 15 amino acids long. Germline values: CDR1 LNHDA, CDR2 SQIVND (reference sequence). The DNA of the CDR3 is TGTGCCAGTAGTACGTACGGCAGCTCTGGAAACACCATATATTTT. This translates into CASSTYGSSGNTIYF.

This clone was seen once. J is TRBJ1-5 and V is TRBV20-1; no firm D call. Trimming shortened V by 3 bases and J by 3 bases, and 12 bases separated the two germline ends. Germline CDR1 DFQATT, CDR2 SNEGSKA (reference sequence). This CDR3 is 14 amino acids long. CDR3 nucleotide sequence: TGCAGTGCTAGTCAAGGTGGAGACAATCAGCCCCAGCATTTT. Its translation is CSASQGGDNQPQHF.

Of note for this clone: The same CDR3 can be traced to other DNA sequences in this sample. The DNA of the CDR3 is TGTGCCAGCAGCTTTGGAGCGGGGGGAGGTGAGCAGTTCTTC. Translation: CASSFGAGGGEQFF. The V gene is TRBV7-2, the J gene TRBJ2-1; 9 nucleotides line up with TRBD2. From germline, CDR1 is SGHTA and CDR2 FQGNSA. V shed 3 bases, J shed 9 bases, and the junction held 6 bases outside the gene matches. The CDR3 loop spans 14 amino acids.

The chain joins TRBV7-8 to TRBJ2-4; D possibly corresponds to TRBD1 (5 bases). Germline CDR1 is SGHVS and CDR2 is FQNEAQ. The CDR3 runs 15 residues. Trimming shortened V by 5 bases and J by 0 bases, and 11 bases separated the two germline ends. The CDR3 DNA follows: TGTGCCAGCAGCCCCCCAGGGATAGCCAAAAACATTCAGTACTTC. Amino acid sequence: CASSPPGIAKNIQYF.

V is TRBV3-1 (or the pseudogene TRBV3-2) and J is TRBJ2-5; TRBD2 aligns across 8 bases. Germline CDR1 is LGHDT and CDR2 is YNNKEL (reference sequence). Trimming removed 1 base from V and 5 bases from J; junction bases left unmatched: 6. The CDR3 is 15 amino acids. The CDR3 DNA sequence: TGTGCCAGCAGCCAAGTTCGGGGGGGGGCGGAGACCCAGTACTTC. This sequence encodes CASSQVRGGAETQYF.

V usage is TRBV15 and J usage is TRBJ2-7; TRBD1 matches 10 bases. Germline lookup yields CDR1 LNHNV and CDR2 YYDKDF (reference sequence). The length of the CDR3 is 15 residues. Germline trimming cut 0 bases from V and 5 bases from J; bases unmatched to any gene: 4. For the CDR3, the DNA is TGTGCCACCAGCAGAGAGGGGGACAGGGGAGACGAGCAGTACTTC. It translates to CATSREGDRGDEQYF.

The chain has TRBV9 and TRBJ1-1, with 7 bases fitting TRBD1. The CDR3 length is 12 residues. Looked up from germline, CDR1 is SGDLS and CDR2 is YYNGEE. J was trimmed by 13 bases and V by 4 bases; bases with no gene match: 10. CDR3 nucleotides: TGTGCCAGCAGCTTCCACACAGACAGGGTTTTCTTT. Its translation is CASSFHTDRVFF.

As for this clone: The same CDR3 is also encoded by other DNA sequences in this sample. The chain recombines TRBV6-5 with TRBJ1-1; D is unclear. Trimming stripped 0 bases from V and 2 bases from J, with 4 bases between. The CDR3 runs 13 residues. Germline CDR1 is MNHEY and CDR2 is SVGAGI. For the CDR3, the DNA is TGTGCCAGCAGTTACTCGGTAAACACTGAAGCTTTCTTT. Translated: CASSYSVNTEAFF.

This clone has only a few counts. This rearrangement joins TRBV4-1 to TRBJ1-1, with 7 bases aligning to TRBD1. V lost 0 bases, J lost 4 bases, and 8 bases stayed unmatched. The CDR3 consists of 16 residues. CDR1 is MGHRA and CDR2 is YSYEKL in the germline V gene. The CDR3 DNA sequence: TGCGCCAGCAGCCAAGATAACAGGGGTTGGGGCACTGAAGCTTTCTTT. This codes for CASSQDNRGWGTEAFF.

The V and J genes are TRBV7-2 and TRBJ1-1, with D possibly matching TRBD1 (5 bases). Germline values: CDR1 SGHTA, CDR2 FQGNSA. V lost 6 bases to trimming and J lost 4 bases, with 15 bases between them. The length of the CDR3 is 14 residues. CDR3 region: CASSFQGVGTEAFF. CDR3 in DNA: TGTGCCAGCAGTTTCCAGGGTGTGGGCACTGAAGCTTTCTTT.

The J gene is TRBJ1-4, the V gene TRBV11-2; D gene uncertain. Germline CDR1 is SGHAT and CDR2 is FQNNGV. V lost 4 bases and J lost 7, with 19 bases in between. The CDR3 spans 16 residues. CDR3 bases: TGTGCCAGCAGCTCCCTCGAAGAGGCGTCGACTGAAAAACTGTTTTTT. Protein sequence: CASSSLEEASTEKLFF.